This T cell receptor (beta chain) comes out of a study of human T cells and chemical hapten exposure. Across the whole study: All patients underwent weekly scalp dosing with diphenylcyclopropenone for the full approximately 25-week study. Per-sample TCR yield variability stemmed mainly from small pooled library volume differences.

Described time point: patch test 1, 2 weeks after DPC sensitization. The sample's treatment: therapeutic diphenylcyclopropenone sensitization with weekly scalp DPC. This CDR3 is built from 13 residues. CDR1 and CDR2 from the germline V gene are SEHNR and FQNEAQ (reference sequence). Trimming took off 3 bases at V and 0 bases at J, with 6 bases between the two ends. A single record per CDR3 protein comes from TCRdb applying MiXCR to the RACE reads. The sample consists of roughly 160,000 distinct CDR3 sequences, 13% to 15% of them appearing once. This TCR was sampled from a woman between 25 and 40 years old with alopecia areata. Some clones in this sample may be carry-over from other donors' samples. Sequencing used whole blood, obtained in connection with sensitization to the hapten diphenylcyclopropenone (DPC). V usage is TRBV7-9 and J usage is TRBJ2-7, with D unclear. For the CDR3, the DNA is TGTGCCAGCAGCTTCCCCCTCTCCTACGAGCAGTACTTC. Encoded protein: CASSFPLSYEQYF.